This TCR beta chain was documented in a study of blood T cell repertoires in COVID-19. Background on the study: Whether acute or convalescent, the COVID-19 samples came from the United States, Italy and Spain. Sample material is recorded as cDNA or gDNA derived from T cells, B-cell-depleted T cells, or PBMCs.

Original methodology: Amplification with reference gene primers provided the estimates of nucleated cell counts. Sequencing used immunoSEQ multiplex PCR; TCRdb keeps in-frame clones, though not all of them. V, J and clone size are those of that table, while D and trimming were read from the DNA. Among 200,000 to 250,000 clones listed, around four fifths were seen once. This CDR3 is 14 amino acids long. CDR1 and CDR2 (germline): SNHLY, FYNNEI. J was trimmed by 6 bases and V by 4 bases; bases with no gene match: 4. Sequencing was performed on peripheral blood. This receptor was obtained from a man younger than 40 who had recovered from COVID-19. The V call is TRBV2, the J call TRBJ2-1, with 9 bases aligning to TRBD2. The CDR3: CASSVLAGPNEQFF. The CDR3 DNA reads as TGTGCCAGCAGTGTGCTAGCGGGGCCCAATGAGCAGTTCTTC.